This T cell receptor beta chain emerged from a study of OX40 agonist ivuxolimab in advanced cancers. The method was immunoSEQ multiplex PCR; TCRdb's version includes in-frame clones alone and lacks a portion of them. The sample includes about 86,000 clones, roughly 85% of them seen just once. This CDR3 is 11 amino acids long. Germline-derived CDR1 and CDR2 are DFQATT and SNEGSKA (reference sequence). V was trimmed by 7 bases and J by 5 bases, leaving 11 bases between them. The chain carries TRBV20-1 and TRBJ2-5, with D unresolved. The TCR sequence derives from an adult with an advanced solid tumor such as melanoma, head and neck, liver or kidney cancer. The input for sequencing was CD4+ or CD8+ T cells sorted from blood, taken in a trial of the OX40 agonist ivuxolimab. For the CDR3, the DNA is TGCAGTGTCCGTCTTGCGGAGACCCAGTACTTC. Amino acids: CSVRLAETQYF.